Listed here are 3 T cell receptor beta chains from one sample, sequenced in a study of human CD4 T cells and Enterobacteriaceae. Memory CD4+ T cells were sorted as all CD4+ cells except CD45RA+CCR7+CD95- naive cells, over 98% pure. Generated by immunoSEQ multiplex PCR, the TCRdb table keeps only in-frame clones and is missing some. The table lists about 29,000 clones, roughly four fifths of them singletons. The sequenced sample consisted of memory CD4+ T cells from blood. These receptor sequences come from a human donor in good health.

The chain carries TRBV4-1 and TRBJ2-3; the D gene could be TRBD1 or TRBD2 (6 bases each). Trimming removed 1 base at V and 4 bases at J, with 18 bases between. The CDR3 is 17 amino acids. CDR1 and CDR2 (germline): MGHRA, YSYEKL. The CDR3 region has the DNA TGCGCCAGCAGCCAAGGACGGGGGCCGCGGGGAGCAGATACGCAGTATTTT. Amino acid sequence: CASSQGRGPRGADTQYF.

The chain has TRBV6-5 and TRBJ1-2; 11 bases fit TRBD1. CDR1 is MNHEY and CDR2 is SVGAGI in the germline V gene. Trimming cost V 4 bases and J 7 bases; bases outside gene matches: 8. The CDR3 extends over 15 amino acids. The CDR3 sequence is CASSFGTGGKPGYTF. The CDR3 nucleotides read TGTGCCAGCAGTTTCGGGACAGGGGGAAAGCCTGGCTACACCTTC.

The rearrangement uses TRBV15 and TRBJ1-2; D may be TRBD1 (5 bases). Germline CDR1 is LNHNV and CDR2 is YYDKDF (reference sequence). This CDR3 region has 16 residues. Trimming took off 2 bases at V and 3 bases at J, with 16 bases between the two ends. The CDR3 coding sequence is TGTGCCACCAGCAGAAGGGGCAACAGTGGCGACTATGGCTACACCTTC. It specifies CATSRRGNSGDYGYTF.